These T cell receptor beta chains were read from a single sample in a study of blood T cell repertoires in COVID-19. Sequenced by immunoSEQ multiplex PCR; TCRdb stores in-frame clones only, minus some. Of 280,000 or so clones listed, about 91% were seen once; the top ten hold under 8%. Material: peripheral blood. The origin of the receptors is a woman aged 25 to 39 who had recovered from COVID-19. Both conserved end residues are part of each CDR3. Each record gives: J gene, clone size, D gene, V gene, CDR3 DNA, CDR3 protein. D genes are given only for firm matches. Expanded clones get a size class; other rows say once, few or many, or leave the size out.

j_gene: TRBJ1-6
abundance: -
d_gene: -
v_gene: TRBV1
CDR3nt: TGCACCAGCAGCCATAGGACAGGGTTATCACCCCTCCACTTT
CDR3aa: CTSSHRTGLSPLHF

j_gene: TRBJ2-7
abundance: once
d_gene: TRBD1
v_gene: TRBV6-5
CDR3nt: TGTGCCAGCTGCGCACAGGGGCCATCCTCCTACGAGCAGTACTTC
CDR3aa: CASCAQGPSSYEQYF

j_gene: TRBJ2-7
abundance: -
d_gene: -
v_gene: TRBV4-2
CDR3nt: TGTGCCAGCAGCCAAGACCTCCTAGCGGAGCAGTACTTC
CDR3aa: CASSQDLLAEQYF

j_gene: TRBJ2-3
abundance: -
d_gene: -
v_gene: TRBV3-1/TRBV3-2
CDR3nt: TGTGCCAGCAGCCATTTTAAAACGGCGGGCTATACGCAGTATTTT
CDR3aa: CASSHFKTAGYTQYF

j_gene: TRBJ2-1
abundance: -
d_gene: TRBD2
v_gene: TRBV7-3
CDR3nt: TGTGCCAGCAGCTTAATAGGCAATGTCGCCCAGCGGGGTGACAATGAGCAGTTCTTC
CDR3aa: CASSLIGNVAQRGDNEQFF

j_gene: TRBJ1-6
abundance: once
d_gene: TRBD1
v_gene: TRBV5-1
CDR3nt: TGCGCCAGCAGCCGCGACGGGGCAGGGGGGCACTCCTATAATTCACCCCTCCACTTT
CDR3aa: CASSRDGAGGHSYNSPLHF

j_gene: TRBJ2-3
abundance: -
d_gene: TRBD2
v_gene: TRBV3-1/TRBV3-2
CDR3nt: TGTGCCAGCAGCCAAGAACATCTTAGCGGGGGCGACATACTTTATCTTAGCACAGATACGCAGTATTTT
CDR3aa: CASSQEHLSGGDILYLSTDTQYF

j_gene: TRBJ2-1
abundance: -
d_gene: TRBD2
v_gene: TRBV7-2
CDR3nt: TGTGCCAGCAGCCAGAGCGGGGGGACATACAATGAGCAGTTCTTC
CDR3aa: CASSQSGGTYNEQFF

j_gene: TRBJ1-4
abundance: -
d_gene: -
v_gene: TRBV4-1
CDR3nt: TGCGCCAGCAGCCTGGAAGGCAGGGTGGGTGAAAAACTGTTTTTT
CDR3aa: CASSLEGRVGEKLFF

j_gene: TRBJ1-3
abundance: -
d_gene: TRBD1
v_gene: TRBV7-8
CDR3nt: TGTGCCAGCAGCTCCCGGGACAGGGACAACACCATATATTTT
CDR3aa: CASSSRDRDNTIYF

j_gene: TRBJ1-5
abundance: once
d_gene: TRBD1
v_gene: TRBV19
CDR3nt: TGTGCCAGTAGTCCAAGGGACAGGTACGGTCAGCCCCAGCATTTT
CDR3aa: CASSPRDRYGQPQHF

j_gene: TRBJ2-3
abundance: -
d_gene: TRBD2
v_gene: TRBV5-8
CDR3nt: TGTGCCAGCAGCTTGACCGGGACTACGACAGATACGCAGTATTTT
CDR3aa: CASSLTGTTTDTQYF

j_gene: TRBJ1-2
abundance: -
d_gene: TRBD1
v_gene: TRBV2
CDR3nt: TGTGCCAGCAGTGAGCTACAGGGGGCGAACTATGGCTACACCTTC
CDR3aa: CASSELQGANYGYTF

j_gene: TRBJ2-7
abundance: -
d_gene: -
v_gene: TRBV24-1
CDR3nt: TGTGCCACCAGTGGACAGCTCTCCTACGAGCAGTACTTC
CDR3aa: CATSGQLSYEQYF

j_gene: TRBJ2-3
abundance: -
d_gene: TRBD2
v_gene: TRBV9
CDR3nt: TGTGCCAGCAGCGTAGGCTCGACTAGCGCAGATACGCAGTATTTT
CDR3aa: CASSVGSTSADTQYF

j_gene: TRBJ1-5
abundance: -
d_gene: TRBD1
v_gene: TRBV19
CDR3nt: TGTGCCAGTATTCCCCCCGGACAGGGGACTCAGCCCCAGCATTTT
CDR3aa: CASIPPGQGTQPQHF

j_gene: TRBJ1-1
abundance: -
d_gene: -
v_gene: TRBV4-2
CDR3nt: TGTGCCAGCAGTCCTTGGGGCATGAACACTGAAGCTTTCTTT
CDR3aa: CASSPWGMNTEAFF

j_gene: TRBJ1-6
abundance: -
d_gene: -
v_gene: TRBV5-1
CDR3nt: TGCGCCAGCAGCTTGGTTCCAGGCTCTAATTCACCCCTCCACTTT
CDR3aa: CASSLVPGSNSPLHF

j_gene: TRBJ1-1
abundance: -
d_gene: -
v_gene: TRBV28
CDR3nt: TGTGCCAGCAGTCGAACGGGAGGGAATGAAGCTTTCTTT
CDR3aa: CASSRTGGNEAFF

j_gene: TRBJ1-3
abundance: -
d_gene: -
v_gene: TRBV4-2
CDR3nt: TGTGCCAGCAGCCAAGACGCGACAGAAGGAAACACCATATATTTT
CDR3aa: CASSQDATEGNTIYF

j_gene: TRBJ2-5
abundance: -
d_gene: -
v_gene: TRBV10-2
CDR3nt: TGCGCCAGCAGTGAGTCCCGGGTCCGGCGAGAGACCCAGTACTTC
CDR3aa: CASSESRVRRETQYF

j_gene: TRBJ1-6
abundance: -
d_gene: -
v_gene: TRBV6-6
CDR3nt: TGTGCCAGCGGGCCACCCTCCTATAATTCACCCCTCCACTTT
CDR3aa: CASGPPSYNSPLHF

j_gene: TRBJ2-5
abundance: -
d_gene: -
v_gene: TRBV4-3
CDR3nt: TGCGCCAGCAGCCAAGACCCTCGGGAGACCCAGTACTTC
CDR3aa: CASSQDPRETQYF

j_gene: TRBJ1-6
abundance: few
d_gene: TRBD1
v_gene: TRBV24-1
CDR3nt: TGTGCCACCCAAAGCGGGACAGGGGGTGATTCACCCCTCCACTTT
CDR3aa: CATQSGTGGDSPLHF

j_gene: TRBJ1-5
abundance: few
d_gene: -
v_gene: TRBV6-5
CDR3nt: TGTGCCAGCAGTTACTCTCATAGCAATCAGCCCCAGCATTTT
CDR3aa: CASSYSHSNQPQHF

j_gene: TRBJ2-7
abundance: -
d_gene: TRBD1
v_gene: TRBV3-1/TRBV3-2
CDR3nt: TGTGCCAGCAGCACGCGGACAGGGGACTACGAGCAGTACTTC
CDR3aa: CASSTRTGDYEQYF

j_gene: TRBJ2-2
abundance: -
d_gene: TRBD2
v_gene: TRBV20-1
CDR3nt: TGCAGTGCTAGTAGAGGGACTAGCAGGACCGGGGAGCTGTTTTTT
CDR3aa: CSASRGTSRTGELFF

j_gene: TRBJ2-1
abundance: medium-sized
d_gene: -
v_gene: TRBV6-2/TRBV6-3
CDR3nt: TGTGCCAGCAGTTACCTCGCGGAGGGGATGTACAATGAGCAGTTCTTC
CDR3aa: CASSYLAEGMYNEQFF

j_gene: TRBJ1-1
abundance: -
d_gene: TRBD1
v_gene: TRBV9
CDR3nt: TGTGCCAGCAGTGAAATCGCCGACAGGGGACGCACTGAAGCTTTCTTT
CDR3aa: CASSEIADRGRTEAFF

j_gene: TRBJ1-6
abundance: -
d_gene: TRBD1
v_gene: TRBV18
CDR3nt: TGTGCCAGCTCGTTGGGGACAGGGACTTATAATTCACCCCTCCACTTT
CDR3aa: CASSLGTGTYNSPLHF

j_gene: TRBJ1-5
abundance: -
d_gene: -
v_gene: TRBV7-2
CDR3nt: TGTGCCAGCAGCTTAAACAGTCAGCCCCAGCATTTT
CDR3aa: CASSLNSQPQHF

j_gene: TRBJ2-1
abundance: -
d_gene: -
v_gene: TRBV5-4
CDR3nt: TGTGCCAGCAGTGACAGCTACAATGAGCAGTTCTTC
CDR3aa: CASSDSYNEQFF

j_gene: TRBJ1-3
abundance: -
d_gene: -
v_gene: TRBV6-5
CDR3nt: TGTGCCAGCAGCGGAGGACGGTCCTCTGGAAACACCATATATTTT
CDR3aa: CASSGGRSSGNTIYF

j_gene: TRBJ2-3
abundance: -
d_gene: -
v_gene: TRBV24-1
CDR3nt: TGTGCCACCAGTGATTTCACCGGGGGCGGGGGTCGGACAGATACGCAGTATTTT
CDR3aa: CATSDFTGGGGRTDTQYF

j_gene: TRBJ2-7
abundance: once
d_gene: -
v_gene: TRBV7-8
CDR3nt: TGTGCCAGCAGCCCCAGGGTCGCCTACGAGCAGTACTTC
CDR3aa: CASSPRVAYEQYF

j_gene: TRBJ2-5
abundance: -
d_gene: TRBD1
v_gene: TRBV28
CDR3nt: TGTGCCAGCGGACAGGGGTGGGAGACCCAGTACTTC
CDR3aa: CASGQGWETQYF

j_gene: TRBJ2-7
abundance: -
d_gene: TRBD2
v_gene: TRBV14
CDR3nt: TGTGCCAGCAGCCAAGGACTAGCGGGGTCCTACGAGCAGTACTTC
CDR3aa: CASSQGLAGSYEQYF

j_gene: TRBJ1-1
abundance: -
d_gene: TRBD1
v_gene: TRBV28
CDR3nt: TGTGCCAGCGTATGGACAGGGGCGAACACTGAAGCTTTCTTT
CDR3aa: CASVWTGANTEAFF